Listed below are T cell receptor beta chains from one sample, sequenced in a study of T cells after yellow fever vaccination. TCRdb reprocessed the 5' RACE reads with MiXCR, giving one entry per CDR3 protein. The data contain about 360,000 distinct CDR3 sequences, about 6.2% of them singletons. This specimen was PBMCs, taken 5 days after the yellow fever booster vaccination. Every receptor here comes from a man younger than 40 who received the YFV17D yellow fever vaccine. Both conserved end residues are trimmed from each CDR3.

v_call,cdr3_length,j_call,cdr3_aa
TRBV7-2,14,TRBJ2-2,ASSLAGGQYTGELF
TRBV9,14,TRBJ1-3,ASSPGTGGTGNTIY
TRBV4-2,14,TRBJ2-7,ASSQEGLESSYEQY
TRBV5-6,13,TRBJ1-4,ASSIDSQSHEKLF
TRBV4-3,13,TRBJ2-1,ASSQMGMGANEQF
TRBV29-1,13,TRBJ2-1,SVERQASRYNEQF
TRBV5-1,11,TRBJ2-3,ASTWRAGDTQY
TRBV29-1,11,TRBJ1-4,SVEDPGVEKLF
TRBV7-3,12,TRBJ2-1,ASSLAGGDNEQF
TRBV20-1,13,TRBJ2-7,SATRTSGSPYEQY
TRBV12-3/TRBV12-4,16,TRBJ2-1,ACSLGSSGRAGIHEQF
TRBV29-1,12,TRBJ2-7,SVVTGGHNYEQY
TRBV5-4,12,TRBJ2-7,ASSLAGGYDEQY
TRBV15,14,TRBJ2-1,ATSTVGRQGMNEQF
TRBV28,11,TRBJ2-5,ASSFRVASTQY
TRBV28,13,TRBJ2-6,ASSSGVSGANVLT
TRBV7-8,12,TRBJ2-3,ASSFLRGTDTQY
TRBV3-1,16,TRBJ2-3,ASSQDLTGEAYTDTQY
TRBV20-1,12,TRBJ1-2,SARGAGVYDGYT
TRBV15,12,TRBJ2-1,ATSPGPSYNEQF
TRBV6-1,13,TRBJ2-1,ASGTGKRAYNEQF
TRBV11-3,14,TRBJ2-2,ASSVGRGLNTGELF
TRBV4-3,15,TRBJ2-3,ASSHKRTARAADTQY
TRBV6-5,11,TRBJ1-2,ASSYQGPYGYT
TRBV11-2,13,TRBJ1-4,ASSLGTPSNEKLF
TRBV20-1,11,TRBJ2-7,SASGGINYEQY
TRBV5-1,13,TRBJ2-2,ASNRESQGTGELF
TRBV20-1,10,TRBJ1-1,SANFQGTEAF
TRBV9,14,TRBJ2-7,ASSAGAGDIPYEQY
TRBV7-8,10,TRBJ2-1,ASSLVVFEQF
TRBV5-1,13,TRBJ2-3,ASSLDGVSADTQY
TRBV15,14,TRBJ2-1,ATSRGVGTGGNEQF
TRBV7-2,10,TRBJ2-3,ASSFIEDTQY
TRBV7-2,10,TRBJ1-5,ASSLQDQPQH
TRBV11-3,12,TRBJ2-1,ASSSQGGYNEQF
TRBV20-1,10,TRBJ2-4,SGEGVVNIQY
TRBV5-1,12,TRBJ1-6,ASRPDRGNSPLH
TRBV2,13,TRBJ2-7,ASSPRGGFTYEQY
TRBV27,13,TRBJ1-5,ASSSGQGFWQPQH
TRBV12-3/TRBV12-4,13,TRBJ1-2,ASSLPGTGAYGYT
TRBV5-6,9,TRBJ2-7,ASGGTYEQY
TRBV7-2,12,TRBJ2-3,ASSISSSTDTQY
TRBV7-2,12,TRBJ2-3,ASSLAASSDTQY
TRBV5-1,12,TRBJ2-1,ASSLKSDYNEQF
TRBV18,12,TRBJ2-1,ASSPLATYNEQF
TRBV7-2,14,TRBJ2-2,ASSPGAGVVTGELF
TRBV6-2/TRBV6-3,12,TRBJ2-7,ASRLAGGTYEQY
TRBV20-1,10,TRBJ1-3,SARDRGNTIY
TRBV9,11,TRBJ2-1,ASSDSGQGEEF
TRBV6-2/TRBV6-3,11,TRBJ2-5,ASNPSWRETQY
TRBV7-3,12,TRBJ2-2,ASSLTRDGGELF
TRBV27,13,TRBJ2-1,ASSLTSGRYNEQF
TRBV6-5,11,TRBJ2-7,ATTSPGSYEQY
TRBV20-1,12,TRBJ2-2,SATRRESTGELF
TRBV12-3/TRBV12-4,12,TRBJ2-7,ASSLGDRPYEQY
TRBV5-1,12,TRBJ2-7,ASRLTGKSSEQY
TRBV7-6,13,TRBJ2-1,ASSSVPGLDNEQF
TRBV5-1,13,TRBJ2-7,ASSPVIDYSYEQY
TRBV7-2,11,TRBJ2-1,ASSLRVNNEQF